Listed here is a single TCR beta chain. This specimen belongs to a study of cytomegalovirus exposure and HLA in healthy donors. Primers included in the PCR were 60 Vbeta and 13 Jbeta primers. TCRdb's table, derived via immunoSEQ multiplex PCR, lists solely in-frame clones and lacks some. The sample yields roughly 170,000 clones, 70% to 90% seen once. This TCR came from a girl under 18 in good health and CMV-seropositive. Sequencing input: PBMCs.

In DNA form, the CDR3 reads TGTGCCAGCAGCGTAGGGGACAGGGCTAGGTATGGCTACACCTTC. Amino acids: CASSVGDRARYGYTF. This rearrangement joins TRBV9 to TRBJ1-2; TRBD1 agrees at 9 bases. Trimming removed 0 bases from V and 5 bases from J; junction bases left unmatched: 5. This CDR3 has 15 amino acids. Per the germline V gene, CDR1 is SGDLS and CDR2 is YYNGEE. Combining the CDR3 with reference TRBV9 and TRBJ1-2 gives the whole variable domain DSGVTQTPKHLITATGQRVTLRCSPRSGDLSVYWYQQSLDQGLQFLIQYYNGEERAKGNILERFSAQQFPDLHSELNLSSLELGDSALYFCASSVGDRARYGYTFGSGTRLTVV.